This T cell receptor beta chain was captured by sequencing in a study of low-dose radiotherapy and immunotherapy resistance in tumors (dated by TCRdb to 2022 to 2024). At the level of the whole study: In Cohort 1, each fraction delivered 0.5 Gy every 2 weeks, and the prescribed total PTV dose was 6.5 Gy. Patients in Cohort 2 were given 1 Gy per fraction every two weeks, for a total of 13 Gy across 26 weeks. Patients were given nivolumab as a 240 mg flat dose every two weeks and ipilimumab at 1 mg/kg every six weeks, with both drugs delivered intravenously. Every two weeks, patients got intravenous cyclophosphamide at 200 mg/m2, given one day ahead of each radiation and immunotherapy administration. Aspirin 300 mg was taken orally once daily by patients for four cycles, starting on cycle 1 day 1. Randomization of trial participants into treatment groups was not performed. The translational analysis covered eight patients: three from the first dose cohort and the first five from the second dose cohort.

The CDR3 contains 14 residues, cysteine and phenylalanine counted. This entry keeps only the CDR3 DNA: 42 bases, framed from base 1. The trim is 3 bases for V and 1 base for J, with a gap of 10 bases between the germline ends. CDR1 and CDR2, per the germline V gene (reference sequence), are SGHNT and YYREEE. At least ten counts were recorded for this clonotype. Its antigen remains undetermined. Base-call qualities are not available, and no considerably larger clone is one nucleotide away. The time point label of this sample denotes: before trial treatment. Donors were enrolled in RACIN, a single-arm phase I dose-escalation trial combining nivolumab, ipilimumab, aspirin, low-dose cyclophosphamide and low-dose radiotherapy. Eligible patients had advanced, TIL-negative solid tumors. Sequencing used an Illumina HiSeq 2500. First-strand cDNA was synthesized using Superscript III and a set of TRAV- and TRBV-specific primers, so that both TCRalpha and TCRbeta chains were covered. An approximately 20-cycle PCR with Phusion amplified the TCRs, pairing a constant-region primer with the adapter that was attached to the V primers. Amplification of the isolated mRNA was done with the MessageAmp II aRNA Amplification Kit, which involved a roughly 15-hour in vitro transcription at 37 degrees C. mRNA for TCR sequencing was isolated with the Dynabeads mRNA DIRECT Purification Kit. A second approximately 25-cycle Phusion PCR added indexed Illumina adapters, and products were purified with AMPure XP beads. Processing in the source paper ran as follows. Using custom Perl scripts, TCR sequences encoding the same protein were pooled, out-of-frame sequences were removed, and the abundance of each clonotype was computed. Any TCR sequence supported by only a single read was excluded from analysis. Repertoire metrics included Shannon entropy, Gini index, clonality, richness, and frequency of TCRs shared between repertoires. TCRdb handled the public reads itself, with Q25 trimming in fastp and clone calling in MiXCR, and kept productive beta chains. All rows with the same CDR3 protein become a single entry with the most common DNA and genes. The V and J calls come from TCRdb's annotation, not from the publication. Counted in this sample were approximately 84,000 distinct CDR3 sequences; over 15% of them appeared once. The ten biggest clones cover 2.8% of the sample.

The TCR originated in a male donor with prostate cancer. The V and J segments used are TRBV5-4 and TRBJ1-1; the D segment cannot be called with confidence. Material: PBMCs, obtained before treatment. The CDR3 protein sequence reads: CASSSFAPNTEAFF. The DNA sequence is TGTGCCAGCAGCTCCTTCGCCCCGAACACTGAAGCTTTCTTT. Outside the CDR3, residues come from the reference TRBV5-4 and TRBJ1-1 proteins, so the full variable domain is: ETGVTQSPTHLIKTRGQQVTLRCSSQSGHNTVSWYQQALGQGPQFIFQYYREEENGRGNFPPRFSGLQFPNYSSELNVNALELDDSALYLCASSSFAPNTEAFFGQGTRLTVV.